This T cell receptor (beta chain) emerged from a study of beta chain features in type 1 diabetes. Findings and limits, study-wide: Possible PCR preference for shorter templates applied equally to patients and controls. Comparison showed that naive, central memory and Treg TCRB repertoires appeared more similar among patients than among healthy donors. The cDNA sequencing approach could over-represent high-TCR-expressing cells. Among all four CD4+ subsets, Type 1 diabetes patients had TCRB CDR3s that were moderately but significantly shorter.

The isolated RNA, all of it, was reverse transcribed, so expressed TCRB transcripts were what got sequenced. Naive, central memory and regulatory T cell samples averaged about 3.57 million immunoSEQ reads each. The method was immunoSEQ multiplex PCR; TCRdb's version includes in-frame clones alone and lacks a portion of them. The sample holds around 140,000 clones, less than 15% seen once. V was pared by 0 bases and J by 3 bases, with 14 bases between. Looked up from germline, CDR1 is SGHRS and CDR2 is YFSETQ. This CDR3 is built from 16 residues. This clone was observed a few times. Its matching antigen is unknown.

This sequence joins TRBV5-1 and TRBJ2-3; D is unresolved. Specimen: central memory CD4+ T cells from blood. The receptor's source is a man younger than 35 with type 1 diabetes. As DNA, the CDR3 is TGCGCCAGCAGCTTGGGGCAATCCGGGCCGACAGATACGCAGTATTTT. It specifies CASSLGQSGPTDTQYF.